These T cell receptor beta chains were read from a single sample in a study of a mutant IDH1 vaccine in newly diagnosed glioma. Data came from immunoSEQ multiplex PCR; TCRdb stores just in-frame clones and leaves some out. The repertoire holds more than 55,000 clones, with roughly 80% as singletons. No antigen has been identified for these receptors. This specimen was PBMCs, taken from a glioma patient whose treatment included an IDH1 peptide vaccine. These receptors all come from a woman under 30 with glioma. Some clones in this sample may be carry-over from other donors' samples. Both conserved end residues are part of each CDR3.

V gene,J gene,CDR3 protein
TRBV5-1,TRBJ2-1,CASSLGRTSYNEQFF
TRBV15,TRBJ1-1,CATSRDPQGMNTEAFF
TRBV5-5,TRBJ1-1,CASSSPGQGGTEAFF
TRBV5-4,TRBJ1-5,CASSYRDSHSNQPQHF
TRBV5-4,TRBJ1-1,CASSTTGGTEAFF
TRBV19,TRBJ1-1,CASKYHQGRTEAFF
TRBV6-5,TRBJ1-5,CASSGYGTDIWHF
TRBV6-1,TRBJ1-2,CASSSRQSDGYTF
TRBV7-2,TRBJ2-5,CASSLALLSPQETQYF
TRBV2,TRBJ2-1,CASSVINEQFF